The clone carrying this TCR beta chain was recorded at least ten times. The data were taken from a study of early T cells in non-severe SARS-CoV-2 infection. MiXCR was run by TCRdb on the 5' RACE reads, yielding one entry per CDR3 protein. The sample has about 25,000 distinct CDR3 sequences, approximately 4.8% seen once. The junction had 5 bases not matched to a gene; V was cut back by 3 bases and J by 5 bases. The length of the CDR3 is 14 residues. Germline V gives CDR1 SGHTS, CDR2 YDEGEE. The chain is built from TRBV5-8 and TRBJ2-3; 8 nucleotides line up with TRBD1. Material for sequencing was whole blood. This receptor was identified in an adult who was a healthcare worker with PCR-confirmed SARS-CoV-2 infection or an uninfected control (not recorded which). CDR3 in DNA: TGTGCCAGCAGCTCGGGACAGGCCCTAGATACGCAGTATTTT. Amino acid sequence: CASSSGQALDTQYF. Full variable domain (rest looked up from reference TRBV5-8 and TRBJ2-3): EAGVTQSPTHLIKTRGQQATLRCSPISGHTSVYWYQQALGLGLQFLLWYDEGEERNRGNFPPRFSGRQFPNYSSELNVNALELEDSALYLCASSSGQALDTQYFGPGTRLTVL.